This TCR beta chain was recorded in a study of blood T cell repertoires in COVID-19. Overall study context: Samples taken during acute and convalescent COVID-19 were collected in the United States, Italy and Spain. Nucleic acid was either cDNA or gDNA, and it came from T cells, B-cell-depleted T cells, or PBMCs.

Trimming stripped 4 bases from V and 10 bases from J, with 20 bases between. Germline V gene lookup returns CDR1 ENHRY and CDR2 SYGVKD. The CDR3 is made up of 15 amino acids. Patients in Seattle were enrolled during active infection, then followed longitudinally. TCRdb keeps only in-frame clones here, not all; method: immunoSEQ multiplex PCR. The data show over 65,000 clones, around four fifths seen once. J is TRBJ2-1 and V is TRBV10-3; possible D gene TRBD1, 6 bases. The origin of this receptor is a man aged 55 to 70 with COVID-19, enrolled during active disease. The material sequenced was peripheral blood. CDR3 in amino acids: CAISGAWGSQGEQFF. CDR3 nucleotides: TGTGCCATCAGTGGCGCGTGGGGATCCCAGGGGGAGCAGTTCTTC.